These 8 T cell receptor beta chains share one sample of origin, sequenced in a study of cytomegalovirus exposure and HLA in healthy donors. The study ran its PCR with 60 Vbeta and 13 Jbeta primers. The table came from immunoSEQ multiplex PCR; TCRdb's copy has only in-frame clones and leaves some out. The sample has 100,000 to 150,000 clones, around two thirds seen once. The sample comprised PBMCs. These receptors all come from a man aged 55 to 70 in good health and CMV-seropositive.

The DNA of the CDR3 is TGCGCCAGCAGCTTGGAAGGGACACAAAACGGAGGCTACACCTTC. This codes for CASSLEGTQNGGYTF. The chain recombines TRBV5-1 with TRBJ1-2, with D perhaps matching TRBD1 (6 bases). From germline, CDR1 is SGHRS and CDR2 YFSETQ. V was pared by 0 bases and J by 8 bases, with 17 bases between. The CDR3 totals 15 residues.

The rearrangement uses TRBV5-1 and TRBJ2-5; 7 nucleotides align to TRBD2. This CDR3 is built from 17 residues. CDR1 and CDR2 (germline): SGHRS, YFSETQ. Trimming at V came to 4 bases and at J to 5 bases, leaving 17 bases not matched to a gene. CDR3 coding DNA: TGCGCCAGCAGCCTCCTCGTCGGCGGGGGACGTGCGGAGACCCAGTACTTC. This encodes CASSLLVGGGRAETQYF.

The chain links TRBV30 to TRBJ2-7; 7 bases are shared with TRBD1. Germline V gene sequence: CDR1 GTSNPN, CDR2 SVGIG (reference sequence). Trimming removed 2 bases from V and 6 bases from J; junction bases left unmatched: 10. The CDR3 is 14 residues long. CDR3 region: CAWSRGTADSEQYF. CDR3 nucleotides: TGTGCCTGGAGTAGAGGGACAGCTGACTCCGAGCAGTACTTC.

This chain joins TRBV28 and TRBJ2-3; 7 positions match TRBD2. The CDR3 loop spans 18 amino acids. CDR1 is MDHEN, CDR2 SYDVKM, per germline. V trimming: 8 bases; J trimming: 2 bases; junction bases outside the gene matches: 19. CDR3 coding DNA: TGTGCCAGCTCCCATGACATACATGCTAGCGGCTACACAGATACGCAGTATTTT. Its translation: CASSHDIHASGYTDTQYF.

The chain uses TRBV21-1 and TRBJ1-3; no check of the table's D call, TRBD1, against the DNA was made. TRBV21-1 is annotated as a pseudogene. The CDR3 extends over 15 amino acids. CDR3 nucleotide sequence: TGTGCCAGCAGCACCTGTGGAACAGCCAGAAACACCATATATTTT. Translating it yields CASSTCGTARNTIYF.

The rearrangement links TRBV2 to TRBJ2-2; the match to TRBD2 covers 10 bases. Germline V gene data show CDR1 as SNHLY and CDR2 as FYNNEI. V lost 7 bases and J lost 5; bases outside the gene matches: 4. The CDR3 loop spans 14 amino acids. The CDR3 sequence: CASNEAGGTGELFF. The DNA for the CDR3 is TGTGCCAGCAACGAAGCGGGGGGGACCGGGGAGCTGTTTTTT.

The gene calls are TRBV14 and TRBJ2-7, with 7 bases lining up with TRBD1. Germline V CDR1 and CDR2: SGHDN, FVKESK. The CDR3 runs 15 residues. V lost 1 base, J lost 4 bases, and 7 bases stayed unmatched. This CDR3 is CASSQGGTAFYEQYF. The CDR3 nucleotides are TGTGCCAGCAGCCAAGGTGGGACAGCCTTTTACGAGCAGTACTTC.

J is TRBJ2-7 and V is TRBV2; D remains unclear. Trimming removed 4 bases from V and 3 bases from J, with 7 bases in between. The CDR3 loop spans 12 amino acids. Germline values: CDR1 SNHLY, CDR2 FYNNEI. The CDR3 nucleotides are TGTGCCAGCAGTGTCACAAACTACGAGCAGTACTTC. Protein product: CASSVTNYEQYF.